This T cell receptor (beta chain) was observed in a study of blood T cell repertoires in COVID-19. This clone was detected once. Measured with immunoSEQ multiplex PCR; TCRdb has only the in-frame clones, and not every one. The sample has over 200,000 clones, 80% to 90% seen once. Germline-derived CDR1 and CDR2 are KGHSH and LQKENI. This CDR3 has 15 residues. J lost 2 bases, V lost 6 bases, and 8 bases had no gene match. The chain carries TRBV18 and TRBJ2-5; 8 nucleotides match TRBD2. The TCR sequence derives from a woman aged 50 to 60 who had recovered from COVID-19. Sequencing was done on a sample of PBMCs or T cells enriched from blood (not recorded which). CDR3 loop: CASSPLAGPQETQYF. In DNA form, the CDR3 reads TGTGCCAGCTCTCCCCTAGCGGGCCCACAAGAGACCCAGTACTTC.